A single TCR beta chain is shown here with its context. Its antigen is not known. Making the bulk TCR libraries relied on previously described methods and listed TCR primers. TCRdb used MiXCR to reprocess the PCR reads, holding one entry per CDR3 protein. The sample carries about half a million distinct CDR3 sequences, roughly 26% recorded once. The sample comes from a study of molecular identifiers for immune sequencing clone quantification. Findings of the study overall: Detectable among 800,000 to 1,000,000 naive cells, according to reports, was Jurkat TCR RNA spiked in from one cell.

The CDR3 is 17 residues long. The V segment lost 4 bases and the J segment 2 bases; nucleotides outside the gene matches: 10. The germline CDR1 and CDR2 sequences are SGHRS and YFSETQ. Naive CD8 library inputs spanned about 17,000 to 1,100,000 sorted cells and 10%, 30% or 50% RNA. A CD8+CD4-CCR7+CD45RA+ phenotype served as the sorting definition for naive CD8 T cells. Sequencing was done on a sample of naive CD8+ T cells from blood, with Jurkat cell RNA spiked in. Subset noted: FACS-sorted CD8+CD4-CCR7+CD45RA+ naive T cells. The rearrangement links TRBV5-1 to TRBJ2-1, with 9 bases fitting TRBD1. The TCR originated in a human donor in good health. Some libraries in this study had Jurkat cell RNA spiked in. The CDR3 sequence: CASSPSGWDRAYNEQFF. The CDR3 DNA reads as TGCGCCAGCAGCCCATCAGGGTGGGACAGGGCCTACAATGAGCAGTTCTTC.